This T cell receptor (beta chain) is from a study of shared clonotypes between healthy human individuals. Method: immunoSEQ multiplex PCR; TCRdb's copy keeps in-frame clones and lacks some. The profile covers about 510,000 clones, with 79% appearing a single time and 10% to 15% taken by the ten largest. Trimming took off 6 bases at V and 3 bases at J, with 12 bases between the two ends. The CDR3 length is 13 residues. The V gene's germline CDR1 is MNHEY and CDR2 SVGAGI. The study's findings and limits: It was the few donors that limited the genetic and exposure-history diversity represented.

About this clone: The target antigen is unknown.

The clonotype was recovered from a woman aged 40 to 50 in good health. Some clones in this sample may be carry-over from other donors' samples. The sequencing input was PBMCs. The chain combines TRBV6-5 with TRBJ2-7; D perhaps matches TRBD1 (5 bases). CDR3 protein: CASRRTRHYEQYF. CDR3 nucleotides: TGTGCCAGCAGAAGGACACGACACTACGAGCAGTACTTC.